These 9 T cell receptor beta chains were sequenced from one sample in a study of T cell changes during pregnancy in multiple sclerosis. Profiled with immunoSEQ multiplex PCR; TCRdb holds only in-frame clones, not every one. The table has under 70,000 clones, 90% seen once. This specimen consisted of peripheral blood, obtained in the third trimester of pregnancy. All receptors derive from a female donor in good health, enrolled as a control in a pregnancy study.

The CDR3 coding sequence is TGTGCCAGCAGCGAGACAGGGACTAACTATGGCTACACCTTC. It translates to CASSETGTNYGYTF. The V and J genes are TRBV6-4 and TRBJ1-2, with 7 positions matching TRBD1. This CDR3 is built from 14 residues. Germline trimming cut 6 bases from V and 0 bases from J; bases unmatched to any gene: 4. Germline V gives CDR1 MRHNA, CDR2 SNTAGT.

The chain uses TRBV27 and TRBJ2-7; D gene unclear. The CDR3 extends over 13 amino acids. Between the trimmed V and J ends, which lost 2 bases and 1 base, there was a span of 6 bases. Germline-derived CDR1 and CDR2 are MNHEY and SMNVEV (reference sequence). The chain's CDR3 is CASSLGRSYEQYF. The CDR3 DNA reads TGTGCCAGCAGTTTAGGGCGATCCTACGAGCAGTACTTC.

This clone was recorded once. In DNA form, the CDR3 reads TGTGCCAGCTCACGAAGGACAGGGGGCACAGATACGCAGTATTTT. Translated, it gives CASSRRTGGTDTQYF. The chain employs TRBV18 and TRBJ2-3, with 9 bases identical to TRBD1. The CDR3 covers 15 residues. The V gene end was trimmed by 4 bases and the J gene end by 1 base; junction bases not matched to a gene: 3. Germline V gives CDR1 KGHSH, CDR2 LQKENI.

V and J are TRBV18 and TRBJ1-6; 9 nucleotides line up with TRBD1. V gave up 6 bases and J gave up 9 bases; unmatched junction bases: 9. The CDR3 length is 15 residues. Per germline, CDR1 KGHSH and CDR2 LQKENI. This chain's CDR3 is CASSRGQGSSSPLHF. The CDR3 nucleotides are TGTGCCAGCTCCCGGGGACAGGGTTCATCTTCACCCCTCCACTTT.

The chain couples TRBV29-1 to TRBJ1-3, with 7 bases that match TRBD1. Germline values: CDR1 SQVTM, CDR2 ANQGSEA. With V trimmed by 2 bases and J by 2 bases, 3 bases remained unmatched. The CDR3 extends over 14 amino acids. The CDR3 protein is CSVEIRGPGNTIYF. The CDR3 nucleotides are TGCAGCGTTGAAATTAGGGGGCCTGGAAACACCATATATTTT.

V usage is TRBV10-3 and J usage is TRBJ1-1; D ambiguous. There are 15 residues in the CDR3. CDR1 is ENHRY, CDR2 SYGVKD, per germline. V shed 0 bases and J shed 1 base, with 9 bases lying between them. Here the CDR3 DNA reads TGTGCCATCAGTGAGTCGACCGGGTCGAACACTGAAGCTTTCTTT. Its translation: CAISESTGSNTEAFF.

The chain uses TRBV4-3 and TRBJ1-1; a possible D gene is TRBD1 (5 bases). Per the germline V gene, CDR1 is LGHNA and CDR2 is YSLEER. The V end was cut by 7 bases, the J end by 0 bases, with 18 bases between. The CDR3 extends over 16 amino acids. The CDR3 loop reads CASKYSRVLMNTEAFF. The CDR3 nucleotides are TGCGCCAGCAAGTACAGCAGGGTGCTCATGAACACTGAAGCTTTCTTT.

This clone was recorded once. The rearrangement uses TRBV5-6 and TRBJ1-6; 7 nucleotides agree with TRBD1. CDR3 length: 14 residues. Germline V gene data show CDR1 as SGHDT and CDR2 as YYEEEE. V shed 3 bases, J shed 7 bases, and the junction held 4 bases outside the gene matches. CDR3 coding DNA: TGTGCCAGCAGCTCGGGACAGAGGAATTCACCCCTCCACTTT. Protein product: CASSSGQRNSPLHF. The entire variable domain, with the rest obtained from reference TRBV5-6 and TRBJ1-6, is as follows: DAGVTQSPTHLIKTRGQQVTLRCSPKSGHDTVSWYQQALGQGPQFIFQYYEEEERQRGNFPDRFSGHQFPNYSSELNVNALLLGDSALYLCASSSGQRNSPLHFGNGTRLTVT.

A single count supports this clone. The chain has TRBV2 and TRBJ2-3; D may correspond to TRBD1 or TRBD2 (6 bases each). V was pared by 8 bases and J by 1 base, with 28 bases between. In germline, CDR1 is SNHLY, CDR2 FYNNEI. The CDR3 sequence is 19 residues long. CDR3 nucleotides: TGTGCCAGCGGTGGAGGGGGAGAGGGGGAAGGCGGCGGCACAGATACGCAGTATTTT. It codes for CASGGGGEGEGGGTDTQYF.